Listed here are 24 T cell receptor beta chains from one sample, sequenced in a study of cytomegalovirus exposure and HLA in healthy donors. The PCR employed 60 Vbeta primers together with 13 Jbeta primers. Assay: immunoSEQ multiplex PCR; the TCRdb copy retains only in-frame clones and omits some. This table holds about 210,000 clones, about 80% found once. Specimen: PBMCs. These receptors all stem from a man between 35 and 55 years old in good health and CMV-seropositive.

The chain joins TRBV29-1 to TRBJ2-7; tentative D call: TRBD2 (7 bases). CDR3 length equals 14 residues. From germline, CDR1 is SQVTM and CDR2 ANQGSEA. V was shortened by 4 bases and J by 1 base, with 14 bases between the two germline ends. The CDR3 nucleotides are TGCAGCGTTGCCGAGGGGGGGACATCCTACGAGCAGTACTTC. Amino acid sequence: CSVAEGGTSYEQYF.

V and J are TRBV5-1 and TRBJ2-1; 14 bases align to TRBD2. Germline assignment: CDR1 SGHRS and CDR2 YFSETQ. The CDR3 is made up of 20 amino acids. Losses at the gene ends were 2 bases for V and 0 bases for J; bases not matched to a gene: 10. This CDR3 is CASSFGTSGSSRASYNEQFF. The CDR3, as DNA: TGCGCCAGCAGCTTTGGGACTAGCGGGAGTAGTAGGGCCTCCTACAATGAGCAGTTCTTC.

The J gene is TRBJ2-5, the V gene TRBV29-1; no definite D call. The germline gives CDR1 SQVTM, CDR2 ANQGSEA. Trimming left V 1 base short and J 11 bases short, with 14 bases between. This CDR3 has 12 residues. The CDR3 region is CSVEVTVGEQYF. The DNA of the CDR3 is TGCAGCGTTGAAGTTACAGTGGGTGAGCAGTACTTC.

The rearrangement uses TRBV7-9 and TRBJ2-7; 10 bases are shared with TRBD2. The CDR3 totals 14 residues. The germline gives CDR1 SEHNR, CDR2 FQNEAQ (reference sequence). The V gene end was trimmed by 5 bases and the J gene end by 5 bases; junction bases not matched to a gene: 6. The CDR3 DNA reads TGTGCCAGCAGCGAAGGTCTAGCGGGAGACGAGCAGTACTTC. This sequence encodes CASSEGLAGDEQYF.

This clone has just one count. The V gene is TRBV9, the J gene TRBJ2-2, with 7 positions matching TRBD2. The CDR3 runs 16 residues. With 3 bases clipped from V and 8 bases from J, the junction kept 13 bases outside the gene matches. The germline V gene has CDR1 SGDLS and CDR2 YYNGEE. The CDR3 sequence is CASSGAGSRSPGELFF. CDR3 coding DNA: TGTGCCAGCAGCGGAGCGGGGAGTCGGTCACCGGGGGAGCTGTTTTTT.

CDR3 loop: CASSSDRVLYEQYF. DNA for the CDR3: TGTGCCAGCAGCAGTGACAGGGTGCTGTACGAGCAGTACTTC. This sequence joins TRBV5-6 and TRBJ2-7, with 7 bases aligning to TRBD1. V shed 4 bases and J 4 bases; nucleotides not matched to a gene: 8. Germline V gene data show CDR1 as SGHDT and CDR2 as YYEEEE. This CDR3 is 14 amino acids long.

This clone has just a few counts. The CDR3: CASSRPGSVTDTQYF. The CDR3 coding sequence is TGTGCCAGCAGCCGCCCGGGGTCCGTCACAGATACGCAGTATTTT. The genes are TRBV7-9 and TRBJ2-3; tentatively, D is TRBD2 (5 bases). CDR1 and CDR2 (germline): SEHNR, FQNEAQ (reference sequence). This CDR3 spans 15 amino acids. V gave up 5 bases and J gave up 2 bases, with 14 bases separating them.

The V and J genes are TRBV5-1 and TRBJ2-7; D is ambiguous. The germline CDR1 and CDR2 sequences are SGHRS and YFSETQ. V was shortened by 7 bases and J by 2 bases, with 13 bases between the two germline ends. This CDR3 comprises 13 residues. CDR3 in amino acids: CASRRREAYEQYF. For the CDR3, the DNA is TGCGCCAGCCGGCGGCGAGAGGCCTACGAGCAGTACTTC. The full variable domain, in which reference TRBV5-1 and TRBJ2-7 provide the parts outside the CDR3, is KAGVTQTPRYLIKTRGQQVTLSCSPISGHRSVSWYQQTPGQGLQFLFEYFSETQRNKGNFPGRFSGRQFSNSRSEMNVSTLELGDSALYLCASRRREAYEQYFGPGTRLTVT.

On this clone: An end of the junction differs from the germline gene, which may be a read error. This chain connects TRBV6-6 to TRBJ1-2; 7 bases line up with TRBD1. CDR3 length: 15 amino acids. CDR1 is MNHNY, CDR2 SVGAGI, per germline (reference sequence). The CDR3 DNA reads TGTGCCAGCAGTTACGGAGGGGGCGCAGACTATGGCTACCCCTTC. Translated, it gives CASSYGGGADYGYPF.

This chain connects TRBV19 to TRBJ2-3; 9 nucleotides line up with TRBD1. V was pared by 2 bases and J by 4 bases, with 13 bases of the junction left unmatched. CDR1 is LNHDA, CDR2 SQIVND, per germline (reference sequence). The CDR3 is 18 residues long. The CDR3 is CASSIHTGTGWDSDTQYF. CDR3 nucleotide sequence: TGTGCCAGTAGTATACACACGGGGACAGGGTGGGATTCAGATACGCAGTATTTT.

The J gene is TRBJ2-5, the V gene TRBV30; the D gene is possibly TRBD2 (6 bases). Germline V gene data show CDR1 as GTSNPN and CDR2 as SVGIG (reference sequence). V was shortened by 3 bases and J by 5 bases, with 10 bases between the two germline ends. The CDR3 loop spans 12 amino acids. CDR3 region: CAWSGSGETQYF. CDR3 DNA: TGTGCCTGGAGCGGGAGTGGGGAGACCCAGTACTTC. Full variable domain (remainder filled in from reference TRBV30 and TRBJ2-5): SQTIHQWPATLVQPVGSPLSLECTVEGTSNPNLYWYRQAAGRGLQLLFYSVGIGQISSEVPQNLSASRPQDRQFILSSKKLLLSDSGFYLCAWSGSGETQYFGPGTRLLVL.

The chain joins TRBV2 to TRBJ2-7, with 13 positions matching TRBD2. The CDR3 totals 20 residues. The germline V gene has CDR1 SNHLY and CDR2 FYNNEI. After removal of 5 bases from V and 2 bases from J, the junction contained 18 bases not matched to a gene. This chain's CDR3 is CASSPYISGLAGVPAYEQYF. The CDR3 DNA reads TGTGCCAGCAGTCCTTATATCAGCGGACTAGCGGGAGTTCCGGCCTACGAGCAGTACTTC.

The chain has TRBV6-1 and TRBJ2-3, with TRBD1 matching 9 bases. This CDR3 is built from 14 residues. Trimming cost V 6 bases and J 3 bases; bases outside gene matches: 4. Germline-derived CDR1 and CDR2 are MNHNS and SASEGT. The DNA for the CDR3 is TGTGCCAGCAGCAACAGGGGGCTTACAGATACGCAGTATTTT. Its protein is CASSNRGLTDTQYF.

This clone has a handful of counts. The V gene is TRBV6-6, the J gene TRBJ1-2, with D perhaps matching TRBD1 (6 bases). The CDR3 totals 15 residues. In germline, CDR1 is MNHNY, CDR2 SVGAGI (reference sequence). V was shortened by 2 bases and J by 3 bases, with 13 bases between the two germline ends. This chain's CDR3 is CASSYRDTADYGYTF. CDR3 nucleotides: TGTGCCAGCAGTTACCGGGACACCGCTGACTATGGCTACACCTTC.

The chain recombines TRBV15 with TRBJ2-5, with no clear D. This CDR3 is built from 14 residues. The V end was cut by 0 bases, the J end by 5 bases, with 10 bases between. Germline CDR1 LNHNV, CDR2 YYDKDF (reference sequence). For the CDR3, the DNA is TGTGCCACCAGCAGAGATCTCGACGGGGAGACCCAGTACTTC. It specifies CATSRDLDGETQYF.

In this sample, this clone turned up once. The chain has TRBV28 and TRBJ1-2; no definite D call. This CDR3 has 11 residues. Germline CDR1 MDHEN, CDR2 SYDVKM. This CDR3 is CATGFLNGYTF. As DNA, the CDR3 is TGTGCAACGGGGTTTTTGAATGGCTACACCTTC.

Concerning this clone itself: A junction end diverges from the germline sequence, so it may reflect a read error. This sequence joins TRBV7-2 and TRBJ2-3, with D maybe TRBD2 (5 bases). The CDR3 has 12 amino acids. Germline CDR1 and CDR2: SGHTA and FQGNSA. In DNA, the CDR3 is TGTGCCAGCAGCCGGACGTTGGCTAGCTGGGATTTT. This codes for CASSRTLASWDF.

The CDR3 here is CASSFPGVETQYF. DNA of the CDR3: TGTGCCAGCAGCTTTCCGGGGGTCGAGACCCAGTACTTC. This chain joins TRBV7-8 and TRBJ2-5; weak D call: TRBD2 (6 bases). Trimming cost V 3 bases and J 5 bases, with 10 bases left between them. Germline V gives CDR1 SGHVS, CDR2 FQNEAQ. There are 13 residues in the CDR3.

The chain employs TRBV28 and TRBJ2-7, with 8 bases identical to TRBD2. The CDR3 has 13 residues. Germline values: CDR1 MDHEN, CDR2 SYDVKM. The V gene end was trimmed by 3 bases and the J gene end by 6 bases; junction bases not matched to a gene: 4. CDR3 nucleotides: TGTGCCAGCAGTTTCGGCGGGAGGAGCGAGCAGTACTTC. It codes for CASSFGGRSEQYF.

The gene calls are TRBV2 and TRBJ1-3; TRBD1 matches 8 bases. The CDR3 is made up of 14 amino acids. Germline V gives CDR1 SNHLY, CDR2 FYNNEI. J was trimmed by 3 bases and V by 6 bases; bases with no gene match: 4. The DNA for the CDR3 is TGTGCCAGCAGACAGGGGGTCCATGGAAACACCATATATTTT. Translating gives CASRQGVHGNTIYF.

The gene calls are TRBV7-9 and TRBJ2-5, with TRBD1 matching over 9 bases. The CDR3 runs 16 residues. CDR1 and CDR2 from the germline V gene are SEHNR and FQNEAQ (reference sequence). V dropped 5 bases and J dropped 1; count of bases not matched to a gene: 8. Written as DNA, the CDR3 is TGTGCCAGCAGCGTTGGACCGGGACAGGGCCAAGAGACCCAGTACTTC. As protein: CASSVGPGQGQETQYF. The full variable domain, rest sourced from reference TRBV7-9 and TRBJ2-5, is DTGVSQNPRHKITKRGQNVTFRCDPISEHNRLYWYRQTLGQGPEFLTYFQNEAQLEKSRLLSDRFSAERPKGSFSTLEIQRTEQGDSAMYLCASSVGPGQGQETQYFGPGTRLLVL.

This chain uses TRBV11-2 with TRBJ2-3, with TRBD2 identical over 14 bases. The CDR3 length is 18 residues. Trimming cost V 2 bases and J 4 bases; bases outside gene matches: 8. Germline loops: CDR1 SGHAT, CDR2 FQNNGV. CDR3 nucleotide sequence: TGTGCCAGCAGCTTACAGACTAGCGGGAGGGCCCGGGCAGATACGCAGTATTTT. It yields the protein CASSLQTSGRARADTQYF.

The chain couples TRBV19 to TRBJ2-6; 14 nucleotides align to TRBD2. V trimming: 6 bases; J trimming: 0 bases; junction bases outside the gene matches: 4. The CDR3 spans 18 residues. The germline CDR1 and CDR2 sequences are LNHDA and SQIVND (reference sequence). CDR3 protein: CASSGTSGGSSGANVLTF. DNA for the CDR3: TGTGCCAGTAGCGGGACTAGCGGGGGTAGCTCTGGGGCCAACGTCCTGACTTTC.

The chain recombines TRBV9 with TRBJ2-7; a weak D match, TRBD2 (6 bases). The ends were cut back, 4 bases at V and 0 bases at J, with 14 bases in the middle. Germline-derived CDR1 and CDR2 are SGDLS and YYNGEE. This CDR3 contains 15 residues. CDR3 protein: CASSTGSGSSYEQYF. The CDR3 nucleotides read TGTGCCAGCAGCACCGGTAGCGGAAGCTCCTACGAGCAGTACTTC.